This T cell receptor (beta chain) was sequenced in a study of cytotoxic CD8 clonotypes in ibrutinib-treated CLL. The table came from immunoSEQ multiplex PCR; TCRdb's copy has only in-frame clones and leaves some out. This table has 130,000 to 150,000 clones, about 79% appearing once. Germline loops: CDR1 LGHNA, CDR2 YSLEER. The CDR3 runs to 17 residues. V shed 0 bases and J shed 0 bases, with 9 bases lying between them. The TCR was taken from a human donor with chronic lymphocytic leukemia. The gene calls are TRBV4-3 and TRBJ2-6; no clear D gene. Material: PBMCs, obtained after 12 months of ibrutinib treatment. In DNA, the CDR3 is TGCGCCAGCAGCCAAGACCCCGTGCGCTCTGGGGCCAACGTCCTGACTTTC. This encodes CASSQDPVRSGANVLTF.